The clone carrying this TCR beta chain was observed at least ten times. This sample was taken from a study of T cells in Graves' hyperthyroidism and ophthalmopathy. CDR1 and CDR2 from the germline V gene are ENHRY and SYGVKD. The CDR3 extends over 14 amino acids. The V gene lost 3 bases and the J gene lost 6 bases, with 14 bases spanning the gap. The source material, RNA transcripts, was used to amplify TCR beta CDR3 regions. HTBI primers were used for first-round RT-PCR of the TCR CDR3. TCRdb reanalysed the multiplex PCR reads using MiXCR and keeps one entry per CDR3 protein. There are approximately 210,000 distinct CDR3 sequences in the sample; under 20% occur only once, and around 52% lies in the top ten.

The sequenced sample consisted of blood. The receptor was derived from a man aged 50-59 years with Graves' hyperthyroidism. The chain links TRBV10-3 to TRBJ1-1; the D is unclear. The CDR3 coding sequence is TGTGCCATCAGTGACCGGAGGTACAGCCCTGAAGCTTTCTTT. It is translated as CAISDRRYSPEAFF.